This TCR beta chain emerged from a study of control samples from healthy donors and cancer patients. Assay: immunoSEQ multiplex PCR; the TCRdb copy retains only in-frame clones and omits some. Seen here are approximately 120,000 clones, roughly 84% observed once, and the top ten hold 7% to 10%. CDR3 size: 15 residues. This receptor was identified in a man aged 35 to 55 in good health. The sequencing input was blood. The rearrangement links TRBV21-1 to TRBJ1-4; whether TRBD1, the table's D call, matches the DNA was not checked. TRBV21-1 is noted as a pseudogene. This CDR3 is CASSRRTGTYEKLFF. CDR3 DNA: TGTGCCAGCAGCCGACGGACAGGGACGTATGAAAAACTGTTTTTT.